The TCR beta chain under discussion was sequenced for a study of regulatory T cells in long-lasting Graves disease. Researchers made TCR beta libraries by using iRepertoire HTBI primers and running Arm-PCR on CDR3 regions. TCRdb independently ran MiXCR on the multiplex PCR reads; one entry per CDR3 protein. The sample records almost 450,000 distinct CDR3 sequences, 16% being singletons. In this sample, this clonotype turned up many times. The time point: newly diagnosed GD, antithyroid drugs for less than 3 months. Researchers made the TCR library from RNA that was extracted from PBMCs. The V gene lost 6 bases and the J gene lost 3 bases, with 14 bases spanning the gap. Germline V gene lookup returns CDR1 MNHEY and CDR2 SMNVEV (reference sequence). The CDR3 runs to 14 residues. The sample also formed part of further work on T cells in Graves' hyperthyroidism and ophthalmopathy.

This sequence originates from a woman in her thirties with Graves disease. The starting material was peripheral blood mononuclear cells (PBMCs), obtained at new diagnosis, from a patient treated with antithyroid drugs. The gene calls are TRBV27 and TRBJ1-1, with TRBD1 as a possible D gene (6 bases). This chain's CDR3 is CASRFVGADTEAFF. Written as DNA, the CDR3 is TGTGCCAGCAGGTTTGTGGGGGCGGACACTGAAGCTTTCTTT.